One and the same sample provided the 20 T cell receptor beta chains below, sequenced in a study of blood T cell repertoires in COVID-19 (dated by TCRdb to about 2020). The library was generated by the immunoSEQ multiplex PCR assay. The immuneACCESS repertoire file appears here via TCRdb, limited to in-frame rearrangements. These files lack a portion of the clones; in checked studies, under half of the deficit traces to unresolved V genes, and the cause of the others is not known. In all, the sample holds roughly 400,000 clones, and roughly 91% of those were seen once. The biggest ten clones account for roughly 0.66% of the sample. The specimen sequenced was PBMCs or T cells enriched from blood (not recorded which). Source of these receptors: a man in his late teens or twenties who had recovered from COVID-19.

V usage is TRBV29-1 and J usage is TRBJ1-2; 9 bases map to TRBD1. This CDR3 contains 16 residues. After removal of 4 bases from V and 10 bases from J, the junction contained 19 bases not matched to a gene. In germline, CDR1 is SQVTM, CDR2 ANQGSEA. In DNA, the CDR3 is TGCAGCGTTGTGGTCGGGACAGGGCTCTCGATGGGGCCCTACACCTTC. It encodes CSVVVGTGLSMGPYTF. Based on the CDR3 plus reference TRBV29-1 and TRBJ1-2, the full variable domain is SAVISQKPSRDICQRGTSLTIQCQVDSQVTMMFWYRQQPGQSLTLIATANQGSEATYESGFVIDKFPISRPNLTFSTLTVSNMSPEDSSIYLCSVVVGTGLSMGPYTFGSGTRLTVV.

The V call is TRBV11-2, the J call TRBJ2-7; TRBD2 aligns across 8 bases. Trimming took 0 bases from V and 5 from J; bases not matched to a gene: 6. Germline V gene sequence: CDR1 SGHAT, CDR2 FQNNGV. The CDR3 runs to 15 residues. CDR3 in amino acids: CASSLDGRAGDEQYF. CDR3 DNA: TGTGCCAGCAGCTTAGACGGGAGGGCCGGGGACGAGCAGTACTTC.

The chain has TRBV21-1 and TRBJ2-1; the table calls TRBD2, which could not be checked here. TRBV21-1 is reported as a pseudogene. The CDR3 sequence is 10 residues long. The CDR3 loop reads CASRLNEQFF. The DNA of the CDR3 is TGTGCCAGCAGATTAAATGAGCAGTTCTTC.

The chain's CDR3 is CASSYSDISEAFF. CDR3 bases: TGTGCCAGCAGTTACTCGGACATCTCTGAAGCTTTCTTT. This sequence joins TRBV6-2 or TRBV6-3 and TRBJ1-1; tentative D call: TRBD1 (5 bases). Trimming took off 0 bases at V and 6 bases at J, with 8 bases between the two ends. CDR1 and CDR2 (germline): MNHEY, SVGEGT. The length of the CDR3 is 13 residues.

This clone was found once. This chain links TRBV7-3 with TRBJ2-7, with D possibly matching TRBD1 (7 bases). Trimming took off 5 bases at V and 3 bases at J, with 11 bases between the two ends. The CDR3 is 13 residues long. Germline V gene data show CDR1 as SGHTA and CDR2 as FQGTGA. CDR3 amino acids: CASSTRDSYEQYF. The DNA for the CDR3 is TGTGCCAGCAGCACGCGGGACAGCTACGAGCAGTACTTC.

The CDR3 DNA reads TGTGCCAGCAGCTTAACCCCCGCGCTGAACACTGAAGCTTTCTTT. Translation: CASSLTPALNTEAFF. This chain connects TRBV7-9 to TRBJ1-1; D unclear. The germline V gene has CDR1 SEHNR and CDR2 FQNEAQ (reference sequence). Trimming cost V 2 bases and J 0 bases, with 10 bases left between them. This CDR3 contains 15 residues.

This chain uses TRBV6-5 with TRBJ1-2; 10 bases line up with TRBD1. The V gene end was trimmed by 6 bases and the J gene end by 1 base; junction bases not matched to a gene: 5. From germline, CDR1 is MNHEY and CDR2 SVGAGI. The CDR3 spans 15 residues. The chain's CDR3 is CASRGRDRGNYGYTF. The CDR3 region has the DNA TGTGCCAGCAGGGGCCGGGACAGGGGTAACTATGGCTACACCTTC.

V and J are TRBV9 and TRBJ2-6; D remains ambiguous. CDR1 and CDR2 (germline): SGDLS, YYNGEE. This CDR3 is built from 15 residues. Trimming took off 0 bases at V and 0 bases at J, with 4 bases between the two ends. CDR3 in amino acids: CASSVGGSGANVLTF. The CDR3 DNA is TGTGCCAGCAGCGTAGGAGGCTCTGGGGCCAACGTCCTGACTTTC.

The J gene is TRBJ2-7, the V gene TRBV12-3 or TRBV12-4; TRBD2 matches 8 bases. The ends lost 6 bases at V and 6 bases at J; junction bases unmatched: 7. This CDR3 spans 13 amino acids. The CDR3: CASRTSVDPEQYF. For the CDR3, the DNA is TGTGCCAGCAGGACTAGCGTCGATCCCGAGCAGTACTTC.

V usage is TRBV24-1 and J usage is TRBJ2-5, with TRBD2 matching 8 bases. This CDR3 contains 14 residues. CDR1 KGHDR and CDR2 SFDVKD come from the germline V gene. V shed 5 bases, J shed 5 bases, and the junction held 6 bases outside the gene matches. CDR3 nucleotide sequence: TGTGCCACCAGTGCCACTAGCGGCGGGGAGACCCAGTACTTC. Translation gives CATSATSGGETQYF.

The chain employs TRBV4-1 and TRBJ2-1; TRBD2 is a possible D gene (5 bases). The germline V and J ends were trimmed by 2 bases and 0 bases, with 11 bases remaining between them. Per the germline V gene, CDR1 is MGHRA and CDR2 is YSYEKL. The CDR3 totals 16 residues. In DNA, the CDR3 is TGCGCCAGCAGCCAACGACCGGACTTCTCCTACAATGAGCAGTTCTTC. Translation: CASSQRPDFSYNEQFF.

CDR3 DNA sequence: TGCAGCGTTGAAGATGAGCGGGAGCCCCCGAGGAATGAGCAGTTCTTC. Translation: CSVEDEREPPRNEQFF. The J gene is TRBJ2-1, the V gene TRBV29-1; 8 bases are shared with TRBD2. Germline trimming cut 0 bases from V and 7 bases from J; bases unmatched to any gene: 11. CDR3 size: 16 residues. The germline CDR1 and CDR2 sequences are SQVTM and ANQGSEA.

J is TRBJ2-1 and V is TRBV19; 10 bases agree with TRBD2. The CDR3 is made up of 15 amino acids. V dropped 3 bases and J dropped 4; count of bases not matched to a gene: 3. Germline CDR1 is LNHDA and CDR2 is SQIVND (reference sequence). The CDR3 region has the DNA TGTGCCAGTAGTATGACTAGCGGGCTTTACAATGAGCAGTTCTTC. Its protein product is CASSMTSGLYNEQFF.

The chain recombines TRBV4-2 with TRBJ2-7; a weak D match, TRBD2 (5 bases). The CDR3 runs 16 residues. Trimming stripped 4 bases from V and 0 bases from J, with 16 bases between. The germline V gene encodes CDR1 LGHNA and CDR2 YNFKEQ. CDR3 coding DNA: TGTGCCAGCAGCCCGTTTCGGACTCGGACCTCCTACGAGCAGTACTTC. Encoded protein: CASSPFRTRTSYEQYF.

This rearrangement joins TRBV27 to TRBJ2-7; D is uncertain. The germline V and J ends were trimmed by 3 bases and 0 bases, with 9 bases remaining between them. Germline V gives CDR1 MNHEY, CDR2 SMNVEV (reference sequence). The CDR3 has 14 amino acids. The CDR3 loop reads CASSFGLSSYEQYF. CDR3 coding DNA: TGTGCCAGCAGTTTTGGTCTATCCTCCTACGAGCAGTACTTC.

This chain joins TRBV30 and TRBJ2-2; D not resolved. Trimming removed 4 bases at V and 1 base at J, with 10 bases between. The CDR3 consists of 14 residues. Germline loops: CDR1 GTSNPN, CDR2 SVGIG (reference sequence). CDR3 residues: CAWMRLVNTGELFF. The CDR3 DNA reads TGTGCCTGGATGAGACTGGTGAACACCGGGGAGCTGTTTTTT.

This clone came up once. V and J are TRBV3-1 (or the pseudogene TRBV3-2) and TRBJ1-2, with D perhaps TRBD1 (6 bases). Looked up from germline, CDR1 is LGHDT and CDR2 is YNNKEL (reference sequence). This CDR3 has 14 amino acids. V lost 2 bases to trimming and J lost 7 bases, with 14 bases between them. CDR3 DNA: TGTGCCAGCAGCCAATTGGACAGCGGCGGTGGCTACACCTTC. This gives the protein CASSQLDSGGGYTF.

The genes are TRBV6-5 and TRBJ1-6; 8 nucleotides line up with TRBD1. The germline V gene has CDR1 MNHEY and CDR2 SVGAGI. V dropped 5 bases and J dropped 9; count of bases not matched to a gene: 9. The CDR3 is 15 amino acids. In DNA, the CDR3 is TGTGCCAGCAGTCTATTACAGGGGGAGGCTTCACCCCTCCACTTT. Its translation is CASSLLQGEASPLHF.

The chain carries TRBV5-1 and TRBJ1-6; D perhaps matches TRBD1 (5 bases). In germline, CDR1 is SGHRS, CDR2 YFSETQ. Trimming stripped 0 bases from V and 6 bases from J, with 10 bases between. The CDR3 spans 15 residues. CDR3 in amino acids: CASSLGGAANSPLHF. Here the CDR3 DNA reads TGCGCCAGCAGCTTGGGGGGCGCCGCTAATTCACCCCTCCACTTT.

The rearrangement links TRBV19 to TRBJ1-1; perhaps TRBD1 as D (6 bases). Trimming removed 0 bases at V and 7 bases at J, with 12 bases between. The CDR3 is 14 amino acids. Germline assignment: CDR1 LNHDA and CDR2 SQIVND (reference sequence). This chain's CDR3 is CASSIELGAYEAFF. The CDR3 DNA follows: TGTGCCAGTAGTATAGAACTGGGGGCCTATGAAGCTTTCTTT.